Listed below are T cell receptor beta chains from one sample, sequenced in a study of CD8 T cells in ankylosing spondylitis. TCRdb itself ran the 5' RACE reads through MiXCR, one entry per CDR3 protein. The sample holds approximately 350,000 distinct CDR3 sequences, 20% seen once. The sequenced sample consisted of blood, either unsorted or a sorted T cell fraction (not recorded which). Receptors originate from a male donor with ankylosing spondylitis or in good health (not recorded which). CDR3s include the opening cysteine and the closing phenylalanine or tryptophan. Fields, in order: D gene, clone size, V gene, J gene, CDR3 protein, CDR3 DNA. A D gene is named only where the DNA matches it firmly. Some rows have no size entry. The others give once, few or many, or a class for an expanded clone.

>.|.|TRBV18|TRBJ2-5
CASSPPLTRAQYF
TGTGCCAGCTCACCCCCTCTGACAAGGGCCCAGTACTTC
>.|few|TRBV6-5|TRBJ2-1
CASSYTHQGSSYNEQFF
TGTGCCAGCAGTTACACCCACCAGGGGAGCTCCTACAATGAGCAGTTCTTC
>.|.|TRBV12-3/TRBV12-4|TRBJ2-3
CASSPHLAPEQYF
TGTGCCAGCAGCCCCCACCTGGCCCCGGAACAGTATTTT
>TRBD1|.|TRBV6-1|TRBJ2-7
CASSEARTGLSRYEQYF
TGTGCCAGCAGTGAGGCACGGACAGGGCTAAGCCGGTACGAGCAGTACTTC
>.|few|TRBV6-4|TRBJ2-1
CASSEGVLNEQFF
TGTGCCAGCAGTGAGGGGGTTCTCAATGAGCAGTTCTTC
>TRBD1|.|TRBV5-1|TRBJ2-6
CASSGTGTGSGANVLTF
TGCGCCAGCAGCGGGACAGGGACGGGCTCTGGGGCCAACGTCCTGACTTTC
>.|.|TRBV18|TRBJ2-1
CASSPPRDWPNNEQFF
TGTGCCAGCTCACCTCCCCGGGACTGGCCCAACAATGAGCAGTTCTTC
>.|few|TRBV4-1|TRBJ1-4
CASSASRGEKLFF
TGCGCCAGCAGCGCAAGCAGAGGTGAAAAACTGTTTTTT
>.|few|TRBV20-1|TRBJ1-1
CSAPRRQGANTEAFF
TGCAGTGCCCCTCGCCGCCAGGGCGCCAACACTGAAGCTTTCTTT
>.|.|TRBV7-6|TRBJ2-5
CASSSLGGEETQYF
TGTGCCAGCAGCTCGTTAGGGGGGGAAGAGACCCAGTACTTC
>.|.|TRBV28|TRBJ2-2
CASRLLGTGELFF
TGTGCCAGCAGATTACTCGGGACCGGGGAGCTGTTTTTT
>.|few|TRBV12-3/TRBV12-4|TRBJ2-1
CASSLPGDSYNEQFF
TGTGCCAGCAGTTTACCGGGGGACTCCTACAATGAGCAGTTCTTC
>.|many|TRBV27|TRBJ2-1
CASSSAIGVYNEQFF
TGTGCCAGCAGTTCCGCGATCGGGGTCTACAATGAGCAGTTCTTC
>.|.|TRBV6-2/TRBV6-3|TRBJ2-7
CASNPDLSYEQYF
TGTGCCAGCAATCCCGACTTATCCTACGAGCAGTACTTC
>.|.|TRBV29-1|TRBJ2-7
CSVEASLGDNSYEQYF
TGCAGCGTTGAAGCCAGTTTAGGGGACAACTCCTACGAGCAGTACTTC
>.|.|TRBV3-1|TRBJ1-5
CASSQYLRQPQHF
TGTGCCAGCAGCCAGTATCTGCGTCAGCCCCAGCATTTT
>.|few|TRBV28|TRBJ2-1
CASDTQGTLLYNEQFF
TGTGCCAGCGATACCCAGGGGACCCTACTGTACAATGAGCAGTTCTTC
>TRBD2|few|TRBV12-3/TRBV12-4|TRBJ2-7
CASSLGEGPALNEQYF
TGTGCCAGCAGTTTGGGGGAGGGGCCCGCGCTGAACGAGCAGTACTTC